The source of this T cell receptor beta chain is a study of PD-L1 blockade in urothelial cancer. Study background: Patients went on atezolizumab at some point between 2012 and 2014, receiving 1,200 mg intravenously every 3 weeks. The researchers analyzed blood 3 weeks (second dose) and 6 weeks after treatment start. Findings of the study overall: Tumor-associated blood clones were expanded more by durable-benefit patients at 3 weeks.

This CDR3 comprises 15 residues. Per the germline V gene, CDR1 is SGHNT and CDR2 is YYREEE (reference sequence). V was trimmed by 4 bases and J by 0 bases, leaving 10 bases between them. Some clones are missing from TCRdb's copy, which holds only in-frame ones; the method was immunoSEQ multiplex PCR. The sample lists tens of thousands of clones, approximately 91% seen once, with approximately 11% in the top ten. Documented time point: peripheral blood 6 weeks after treatment start. On this clone: What it recognizes is unknown.

The sample here was PBMCs, taken around atezolizumab (anti-PD-L1) treatment. The V and J genes are TRBV5-4 and TRBJ2-2, with a tentative D call TRBD1 (7 bases). This sequence originates from a man in his 60s with urothelial cancer. The CDR3 is CASSRGTANTGELFF. The CDR3 region has the DNA TGTGCCAGCAGCCGCGGGACAGCGAACACCGGGGAGCTGTTTTTT.